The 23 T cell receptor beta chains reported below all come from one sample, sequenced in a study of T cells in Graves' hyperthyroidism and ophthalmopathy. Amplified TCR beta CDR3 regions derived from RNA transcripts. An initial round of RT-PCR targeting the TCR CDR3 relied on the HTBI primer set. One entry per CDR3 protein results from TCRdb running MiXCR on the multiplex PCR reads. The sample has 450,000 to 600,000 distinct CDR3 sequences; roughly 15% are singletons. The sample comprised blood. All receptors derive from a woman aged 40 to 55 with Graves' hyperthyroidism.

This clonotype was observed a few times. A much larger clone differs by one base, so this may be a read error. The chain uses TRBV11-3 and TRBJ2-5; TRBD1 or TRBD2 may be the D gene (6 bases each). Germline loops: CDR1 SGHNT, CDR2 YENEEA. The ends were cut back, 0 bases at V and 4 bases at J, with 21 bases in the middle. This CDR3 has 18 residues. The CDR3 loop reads CASSLDSGGARGGETQYF. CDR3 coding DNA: TGTGCCAGCAGCTTAGATTCCGGAGGAGCCAGGGGAGGAGAGACCCAGTACTTC.

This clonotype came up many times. CDR3 protein: CASSSGQYPSYEQYF. The CDR3 DNA reads TGCGCCAGCAGCTCGGGACAGTACCCCTCCTACGAGCAGTACTTC. The rearrangement joins TRBV5-1 to TRBJ2-7; 7 bases match TRBD1. Germline V gives CDR1 SGHRS, CDR2 YFSETQ. The CDR3 has 15 residues. With V trimmed by 3 bases and J by 0 bases, 6 bases remained unmatched.

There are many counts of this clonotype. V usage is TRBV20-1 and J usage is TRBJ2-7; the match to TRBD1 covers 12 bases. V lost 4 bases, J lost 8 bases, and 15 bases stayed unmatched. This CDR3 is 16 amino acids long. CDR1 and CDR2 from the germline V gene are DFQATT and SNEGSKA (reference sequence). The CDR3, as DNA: TGCAGTGCTATAAAATATTCCGGGACAGGGGGCTCGAAGCAGTACTTC. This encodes CSAIKYSGTGGSKQYF.

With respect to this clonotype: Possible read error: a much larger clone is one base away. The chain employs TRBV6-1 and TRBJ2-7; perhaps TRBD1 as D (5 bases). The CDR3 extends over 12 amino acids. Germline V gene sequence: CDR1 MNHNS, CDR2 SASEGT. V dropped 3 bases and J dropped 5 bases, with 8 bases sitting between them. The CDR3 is CASSDRVDEQYF. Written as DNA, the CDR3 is TGTGCCAGCAGTGACAGGGTGGACGAGCAGTACTTC.

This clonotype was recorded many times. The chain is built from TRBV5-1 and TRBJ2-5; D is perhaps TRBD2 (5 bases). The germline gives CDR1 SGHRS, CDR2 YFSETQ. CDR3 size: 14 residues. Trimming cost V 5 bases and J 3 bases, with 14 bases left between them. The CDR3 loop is CASSPGGTEETQYF. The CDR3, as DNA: TGCGCCAGCAGTCCAGGAGGAACCGAAGAGACCCAGTACTTC. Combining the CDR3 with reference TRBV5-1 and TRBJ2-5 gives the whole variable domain KAGVTQTPRYLIKTRGQQVTLSCSPISGHRSVSWYQQTPGQGLQFLFEYFSETQRNKGNFPGRFSGRQFSNSRSEMNVSTLELGDSALYLCASSPGGTEETQYFGPGTRLLVL.

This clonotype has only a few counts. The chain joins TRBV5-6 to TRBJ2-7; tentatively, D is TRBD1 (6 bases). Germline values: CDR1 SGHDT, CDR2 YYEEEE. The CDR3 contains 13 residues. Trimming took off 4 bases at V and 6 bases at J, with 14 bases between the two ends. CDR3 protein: CASSRRGYREQYF. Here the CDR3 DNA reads TGTGCCAGCAGCCGCAGGGGTTACCGCGAGCAGTACTTC.

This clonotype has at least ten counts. The CDR3 region is CASSYLQGTDGYTF. DNA for the CDR3: TGTGCCAGCAGTTACCTACAGGGGACGGACGGCTACACCTTC. The chain has TRBV6-5 and TRBJ1-2; 7 positions match TRBD1. V shed 2 bases, J shed 8 bases, and the junction held 8 bases outside the gene matches. In germline, CDR1 is MNHEY, CDR2 SVGAGI. CDR3 size: 14 residues.

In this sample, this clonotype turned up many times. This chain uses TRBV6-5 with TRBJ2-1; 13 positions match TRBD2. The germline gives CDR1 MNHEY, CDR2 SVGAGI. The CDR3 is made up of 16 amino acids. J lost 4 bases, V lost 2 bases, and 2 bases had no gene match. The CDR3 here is CASSYRLAGGYNEQFF. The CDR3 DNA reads TGTGCCAGCAGTTACAGACTAGCGGGAGGATACAATGAGCAGTTCTTC.

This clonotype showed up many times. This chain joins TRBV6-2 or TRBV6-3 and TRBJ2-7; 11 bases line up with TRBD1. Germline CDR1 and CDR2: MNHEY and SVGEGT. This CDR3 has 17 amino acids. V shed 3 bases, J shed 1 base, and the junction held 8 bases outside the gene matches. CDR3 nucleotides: TGTGCCAGCAGTTATTCCCTCGGACAGGGGGCATCCTACGAGCAGTACTTC. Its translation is CASSYSLGQGASYEQYF.

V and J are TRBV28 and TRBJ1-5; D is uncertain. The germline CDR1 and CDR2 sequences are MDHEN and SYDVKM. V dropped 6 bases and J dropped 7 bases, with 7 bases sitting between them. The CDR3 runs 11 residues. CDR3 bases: TGTGCCAGCAGGCGATCCCAGCCCCAGCATTTT. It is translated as CASRRSQPQHF.

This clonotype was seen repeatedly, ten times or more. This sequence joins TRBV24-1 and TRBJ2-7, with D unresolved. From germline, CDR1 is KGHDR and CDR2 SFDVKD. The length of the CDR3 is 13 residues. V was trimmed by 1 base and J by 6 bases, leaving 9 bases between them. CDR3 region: CATSDFPDPEQYF. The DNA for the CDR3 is TGTGCCACCAGTGATTTTCCGGACCCCGAGCAGTACTTC.

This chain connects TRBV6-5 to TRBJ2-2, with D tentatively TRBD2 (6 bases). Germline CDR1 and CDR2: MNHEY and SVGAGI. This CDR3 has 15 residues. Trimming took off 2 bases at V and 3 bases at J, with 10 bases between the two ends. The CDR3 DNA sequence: TGTGCCAGCAGTTACGAGGGGAGGCACACCGGGGAGCTGTTTTTT. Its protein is CASSYEGRHTGELFF.

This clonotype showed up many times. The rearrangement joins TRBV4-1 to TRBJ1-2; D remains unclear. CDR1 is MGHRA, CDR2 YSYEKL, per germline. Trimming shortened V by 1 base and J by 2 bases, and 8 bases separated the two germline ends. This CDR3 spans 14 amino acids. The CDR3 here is CASSQAPVNYGYTF. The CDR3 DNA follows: TGCGCCAGCAGCCAAGCCCCTGTCAACTATGGCTACACCTTC.

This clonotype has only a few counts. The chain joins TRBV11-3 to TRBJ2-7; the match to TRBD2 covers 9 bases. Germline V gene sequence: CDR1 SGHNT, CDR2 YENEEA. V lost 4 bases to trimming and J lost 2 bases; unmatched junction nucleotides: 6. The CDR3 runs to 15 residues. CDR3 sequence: CASSYRVAGAYEQYF. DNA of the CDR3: TGTGCCAGCAGCTACCGGGTAGCGGGAGCCTACGAGCAGTACTTC.

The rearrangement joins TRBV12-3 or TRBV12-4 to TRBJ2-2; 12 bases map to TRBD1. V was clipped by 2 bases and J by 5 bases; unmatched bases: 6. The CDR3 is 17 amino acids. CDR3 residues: CASSLRGQGARTGELFF. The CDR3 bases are TGTGCCAGCAGTTTAAGGGGACAGGGGGCTCGGACCGGGGAGCTGTTTTTT.

The CDR3 loop reads CASSPRTGTSGYNEQFF. CDR3 bases: TGTGCCAGCAGCCCACGAACCGGGACTAGCGGCTACAATGAGCAGTTCTTC. This chain uses TRBV5-6 with TRBJ2-1, with 11 bases that match TRBD2. The CDR3 is 17 amino acids. J lost 3 bases, V lost 4 bases, and 9 bases had no gene match. Germline CDR1 reads SGHDT; CDR2 reads YYEEEE.

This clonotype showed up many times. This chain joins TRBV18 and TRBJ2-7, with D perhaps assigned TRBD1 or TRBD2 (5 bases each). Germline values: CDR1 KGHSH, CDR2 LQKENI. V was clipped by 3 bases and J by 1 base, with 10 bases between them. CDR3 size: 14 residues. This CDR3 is CASSPERGSYEQYF. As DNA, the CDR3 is TGTGCCAGCTCACCGGAGAGGGGTTCCTACGAGCAGTACTTC.

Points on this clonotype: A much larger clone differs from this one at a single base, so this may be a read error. CDR3 bases: TGTGTCAGCAGCTTAGGACAAAGGGGGGAGCAGTACTTC. Protein product: CVSSLGQRGEQYF. This chain links TRBV7-3 with TRBJ2-7, with D tentatively TRBD1 (6 bases). This CDR3 is 13 amino acids long. CDR1 is SGHTA and CDR2 is FQGTGA in the germline V gene.

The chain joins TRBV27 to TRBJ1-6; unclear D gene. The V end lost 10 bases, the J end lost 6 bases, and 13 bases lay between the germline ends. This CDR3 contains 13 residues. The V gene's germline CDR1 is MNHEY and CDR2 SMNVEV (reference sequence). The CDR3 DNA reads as TGTGCCACCGGAATAAGCGGTAATTCACCCCTCCACTTT. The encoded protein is CATGISGNSPLHF.

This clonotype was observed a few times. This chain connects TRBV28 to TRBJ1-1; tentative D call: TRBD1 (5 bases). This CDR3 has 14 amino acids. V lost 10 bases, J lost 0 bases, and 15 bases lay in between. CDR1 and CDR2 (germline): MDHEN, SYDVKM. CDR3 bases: TGTGCCATCAACGTGGCAGGGATGAACACTGAAGCTTTCTTT. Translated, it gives CAINVAGMNTEAFF.

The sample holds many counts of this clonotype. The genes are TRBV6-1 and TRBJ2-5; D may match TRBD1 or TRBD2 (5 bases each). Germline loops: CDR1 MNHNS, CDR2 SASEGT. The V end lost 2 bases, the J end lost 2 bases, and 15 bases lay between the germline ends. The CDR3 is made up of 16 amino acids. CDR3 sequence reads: CASSERAGAAQETQYF. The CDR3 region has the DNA TGTGCCAGCAGTGAAAGGGCCGGGGCAGCTCAAGAGACCCAGTACTTC.

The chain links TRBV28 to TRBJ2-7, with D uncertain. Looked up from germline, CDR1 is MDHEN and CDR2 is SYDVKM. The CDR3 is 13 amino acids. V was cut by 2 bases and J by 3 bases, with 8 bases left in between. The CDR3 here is CASSLPDGYEQYF. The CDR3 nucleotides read TGTGCCAGCAGTTTACCTGACGGCTACGAGCAGTACTTC.

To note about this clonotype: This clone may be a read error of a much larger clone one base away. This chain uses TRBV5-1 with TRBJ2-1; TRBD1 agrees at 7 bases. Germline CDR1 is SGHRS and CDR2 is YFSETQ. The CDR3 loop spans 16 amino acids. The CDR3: CASSLAQGQSYSEQFF. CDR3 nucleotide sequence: TGCGCCAGCAGCTTGGCCCAGGGACAGAGTTACAGTGAGCAGTTCTTC.